The rows below give T cell receptor beta chains drawn from one sample of a study of technical replicates of blood from a handful of donors. Generated by immunoSEQ multiplex PCR, the TCRdb table keeps only in-frame clones and is missing some. The sample includes about 80,000 clones, 75% to 90% of them seen just once. The sequencing sample was made of T cells isolated from PBMCs. Source of these receptors: a human donor in good health. CDR3s include the opening cysteine and the closing phenylalanine or tryptophan. Fields, in order: V gene, J gene, D gene, clone size, CDR3 protein, CDR3 DNA. A D gene is named only where the DNA matches it firmly. Some rows mark clone size as missing; the rest say once, few, many or name a class of expanded clone.

>TRBV27|TRBJ2-3|TRBD2|-
CASGIPGLAGEVPDTQYF
TGTGCCAGCGGGATCCCGGGACTAGCGGGAGAAGTCCCAGATACGCAGTATTTT
>TRBV4-1|TRBJ2-7|-|-
CASSQKSDSPVEQYF
TGCGCCAGCAGCCAAAAGAGTGACTCACCGGTGGAGCAGTACTTC
>TRBV29-1|TRBJ2-4|-|-
CSVGDNMDIQYF
TGCAGCGTAGGAGATAATATGGACATTCAGTACTTC
>TRBV25-1|TRBJ1-2|-|-
CASINDGEYGYTF
TGTGCCAGCATCAATGACGGAGAATATGGCTACACCTTC
>TRBV7-2|TRBJ2-2|-|-
CASSKRAGELFF
TGTGCCAGCAGCAAGAGGGCCGGGGAGCTGTTTTTT
>TRBV19|TRBJ2-2|-|-
CASSIRFTGELFF
TGTGCCAGTAGTATCAGGTTTACCGGGGAGCTGTTTTTT
>TRBV2|TRBJ1-1|-|few
CASSTGINEAFF
TGTGCCAGCAGTACCGGGATTAATGAAGCTTTCTTT
>TRBV7-2|TRBJ2-7|-|-
CASSAYRSPTYEQYF
TGTGCCAGCAGCGCCTACAGGAGTCCTACCTACGAGCAGTACTTC
>TRBV4-2|TRBJ2-7|TRBD2|-
CASSQDGLAGPEQYF
TGTGCCAGCAGCCAAGACGGACTAGCGGGACCCGAGCAGTACTTC
>TRBV7-6|TRBJ2-5|-|-
CASSLGPGGETQYF
TGTGCCAGCAGCTTAGGTCCAGGGGGGGAGACCCAGTACTTC
>TRBV18|TRBJ2-2|TRBD2|-
CASSPPISGKGGELFF
TGTGCCAGCTCACCACCGATTAGCGGGAAAGGCGGGGAGCTGTTTTTT
>TRBV25-1|TRBJ2-2|TRBD1|-
CATSGQGYGELFF
TGTGCCACGTCGGGACAGGGATACGGGGAGCTGTTTTTT
>TRBV19|TRBJ1-2|TRBD1|-
CASKPGQGAVHGYTF
TGTGCCAGCAAACCGGGACAGGGGGCAGTTCACGGCTACACCTTC
>TRBV14|TRBJ2-6|-|-
CASSQEGVSGANVLTF
TGTGCCAGCAGCCAAGAAGGGGTCTCTGGGGCCAACGTCCTGACTTTC
>TRBV7-9|TRBJ1-2|TRBD1|-
CASSLDRGWHGYTF
TGTGCCAGCAGCTTAGACAGGGGGTGGCATGGCTACACCTTC
>TRBV28|TRBJ1-5|TRBD1|-
CASRPDREQAGQPQHF
TGTGCCAGCAGACCGGACAGGGAGCAGGCGGGTCAGCCCCAGCATTTT
>TRBV9|TRBJ2-3|TRBD2|-
CASSYQGLAGGLGDTQYF
TGTGCCAGCAGTTATCAGGGACTAGCGGGAGGGCTGGGGGATACGCAGTATTTT
>TRBV5-1|TRBJ2-3|TRBD2|once
CASSIGTSGRTPDTQYF
TGCGCCAGCAGCATAGGGACTAGCGGGAGGACACCAGATACGCAGTATTTT
>TRBV11-2|TRBJ1-4|TRBD1|-
CASSARKGQGNEKLFF
TGTGCCAGCAGCGCTCGTAAGGGACAGGGGAATGAAAAACTGTTTTTT
>TRBV11-2|TRBJ2-7|-|-
CASSLGTGSYEQYF
TGTGCCAGCAGCTTAGGTACAGGCTCCTACGAGCAGTACTTC
>TRBV7-9|TRBJ2-7|TRBD1|-
CASSLASRGGLGEQYF
TGTGCCAGCAGCTTAGCATCGCGAGGGGGCTTAGGGGAGCAGTACTTC
>TRBV7-9|TRBJ1-2|TRBD1|-
CASSLKTGSYGYTF
TGTGCCAGCAGCCTGAAGACAGGGAGCTATGGCTACACCTTC
>TRBV6-5|TRBJ2-2|-|-
CASSYDAGGGVGELFF
TGTGCCAGCAGTTACGATGCGGGTGGGGGCGTCGGGGAGCTGTTTTTT
>TRBV10-3|TRBJ1-2|TRBD1|-
CAISEKGQIIWGYTF
TGTGCCATCAGTGAGAAGGGACAGATAATCTGGGGCTACACCTTC
>TRBV7-2|TRBJ2-7|-|-
CASSLTPSYEQYF
TGTGCCAGCAGCTTGACCCCTAGTTACGAGCAGTACTTC
>TRBV4-1|TRBJ2-1|TRBD1|-
CASSQIGQGANEQFF
TGCGCCAGCAGCCAAATAGGTCAGGGGGCTAATGAGCAGTTCTTC
>TRBV9|TRBJ2-3|TRBD2|-
CASSVQGPTGGIADTQYF
TGTGCCAGCAGCGTACAAGGCCCGACGGGAGGAATTGCAGATACGCAGTATTTT
>TRBV5-1|TRBJ1-1|TRBD1|-
CASSSEMTGRTEAFF
TGCGCCAGCAGCTCGGAAATGACAGGGCGCACTGAAGCTTTCTTT
>TRBV30|TRBJ2-5|-|-
CAWSVRRRETQYF
TGTGCCTGGAGTGTAAGGAGACGGGAGACCCAGTACTTC
>TRBV6-6|TRBJ1-2|-|-
CASSYSGAEGYTF
TGTGCCAGCAGTTACTCGGGGGCGGAAGGCTACACCTTC
>TRBV29-1|TRBJ2-2|TRBD1|once
CSVINQGAGELFF
TGCAGCGTCATAAACCAGGGGGCCGGGGAGCTGTTTTTT
>TRBV5-1|TRBJ1-1|TRBD1|-
CASSPGQGSTEAFF
TGCGCCAGCAGTCCGGGACAGGGTAGCACTGAAGCTTTCTTT
>TRBV14|TRBJ2-7|TRBD2|-
CASSQFVFGGDEQYF
TGTGCCAGCAGCCAATTCGTGTTTGGGGGGGACGAGCAGTACTTC
>TRBV6-6|TRBJ2-7|-|-
CASRDRERYEQYF
TGTGCCAGCAGGGATCGGGAGCGGTACGAGCAGTACTTC
>TRBV29-1|TRBJ2-3|TRBD1|once
CSVSHGQASTDTQYF
TGCAGCGTTTCGCACGGACAGGCTAGCACAGATACGCAGTATTTT
>TRBV5-4|TRBJ2-7|-|-
CASSRDTFYEQYF
TGTGCCAGCAGCCGCGACACGTTCTACGAGCAGTACTTC
>TRBV19|TRBJ2-3|TRBD2|-
CASSILSGGPDTQYF
TGTGCCAGTAGTATCTTATCGGGAGGGCCGGATACGCAGTATTTT
>TRBV7-8|TRBJ2-3|TRBD1|-
CASSEPTTGGASDTQYF
TGTGCCAGCAGCGAACCAACGACAGGGGGTGCATCAGATACGCAGTATTTT
>TRBV5-6|TRBJ2-5|-|-
CASSFRGAGEETQYF
TGTGCCAGCAGCTTTCGGGGGGCGGGAGAAGAGACCCAGTACTTC
>TRBV4-3|TRBJ2-7|-|-
CASSQDRFPYEQYF
TGCGCCAGCAGCCAAGACAGGTTTCCCTACGAGCAGTACTTC
>TRBV5-5|TRBJ2-7|-|-
CASSFFTRDEQYF
TGTGCCAGCAGCTTCTTTACCCGGGACGAGCAGTACTTC
>TRBV29-1|TRBJ2-1|-|once
CSVHSGEQFF
TGCAGCGTGCACTCCGGTGAGCAGTTCTTC
>TRBV30|TRBJ2-5|TRBD1|-
CAWSVLDRVHQETQYF
TGTGCCTGGAGTGTACTAGACAGGGTCCACCAAGAGACCCAGTACTTC
>TRBV9|TRBJ1-5|-|-
CASSDRDTFNQPQHF
TGTGCCAGCAGCGACCGGGACACCTTCAATCAGCCCCAGCATTTT
>TRBV7-2|TRBJ2-7|-|-
CASSPGRYEQYF
TGTGCCAGCAGCCCAGGGAGGTACGAGCAGTACTTC
>TRBV5-1|TRBJ2-7|TRBD2|-
CASSFILAGGEQYF
TGCGCCAGCAGCTTTATACTAGCGGGAGGCGAGCAGTACTTC
>TRBV5-4|TRBJ2-1|TRBD1|-
CASSLDGQDYNEQFF
TGTGCCAGCAGCTTGGATGGACAGGACTACAATGAGCAGTTCTTC